The 9 T cell receptor beta chains below were found in one sample sequenced in a study of blood T cell repertoires in COVID-19. This table comes from immunoSEQ multiplex PCR, and its TCRdb copy is limited to in-frame clones, with some not included. Of approximately 130,000 clones in the sample, roughly 86% were seen once. Sequenced sample: peripheral blood. These receptors were obtained from a woman aged 50 to 60 who had recovered from COVID-19.

The rearrangement links TRBV7-2 to TRBJ2-3; possible D gene TRBD2, 5 bases. CDR1 is SGHTA and CDR2 is FQGNSA in the germline V gene. Trimming pared 3 bases from V and 2 bases from J, leaving 12 bases between. The length of the CDR3 is 15 residues. Here the CDR3 DNA reads TGTGCCAGCAGCTTCGAGGGAGCCTACACAGATACGCAGTATTTT. Protein product: CASSFEGAYTDTQYF.

The chain is built from TRBV5-1 and TRBJ2-5, with 7 nucleotides matching TRBD2. Germline V CDR1 and CDR2: SGHRS, YFSETQ. V shed 2 bases, J shed 1 base, and the junction held 5 bases outside the gene matches. The CDR3 length is 15 residues. CDR3 sequence (DNA): TGCGCCAGCAGCTTCAAACCGGGGGGCCAAGAGACCCAGTACTTC. Protein sequence: CASSFKPGGQETQYF. Filled out from reference TRBV5-1 and TRBJ2-5, the complete variable domain reads KAGVTQTPRYLIKTRGQQVTLSCSPISGHRSVSWYQQTPGQGLQFLFEYFSETQRNKGNFPGRFSGRQFSNSRSEMNVSTLELGDSALYLCASSFKPGGQETQYFGPGTRLLVL.

V gene TRBV5-1 combines with J gene TRBJ2-3, with TRBD1 matching over 10 bases. CDR1 SGHRS and CDR2 YFSETQ come from the germline V gene. This CDR3 is 16 amino acids long. The ends lost 3 bases at V and 1 base at J; junction bases unmatched: 5. CDR3 region: CASSWGDRGRTDTQYF. The DNA of the CDR3 is TGCGCCAGCAGCTGGGGGGACAGGGGCCGCACAGATACGCAGTATTTT.

The gene calls are TRBV7-2 and TRBJ2-7; TRBD2 matches at 8 bases. CDR1 and CDR2 from the germline V gene are SGHTA and FQGNSA. The CDR3 is made up of 15 amino acids. Unmatched junction bases numbered 8, after V lost 1 base and J lost 6 bases. This CDR3 reads CASSLGPSGSSEQYF. The DNA for the CDR3 is TGTGCCAGCAGCTTAGGTCCCAGCGGGAGTTCCGAGCAGTACTTC.

The V gene is TRBV7-2, the J gene TRBJ2-1; no clear D. This CDR3 contains 13 residues. Looked up from germline, CDR1 is SGHTA and CDR2 is FQGNSA. Trimming stripped 3 bases from V and 1 base from J, with 4 bases between. The CDR3 DNA follows: TGTGCCAGCAGCTTGAGGTCCTACAATGAGCAGTTCTTC. The encoded protein is CASSLRSYNEQFF.

V gene TRBV4-3 combines with J gene TRBJ1-6; D unclear. Looked up from germline, CDR1 is LGHNA and CDR2 is YSLEER. V was cut by 0 bases and J by 10 bases, with 16 bases left in between. This CDR3 region has 16 residues. The CDR3 loop is CASSQDPGVRGSPLHF. CDR3 nucleotide sequence: TGCGCCAGCAGCCAAGATCCCGGGGTGAGAGGATCACCCCTCCACTTT.

The table lists this clone with a count of one. This rearrangement joins TRBV5-6 to TRBJ2-3, with D possibly matching TRBD1 (6 bases). The CDR3 is 16 amino acids. V was pared by 4 bases and J by 3 bases, with 18 bases between. The V gene's germline CDR1 is SGHDT and CDR2 YYEEEE. The CDR3 DNA is TGTGCCAGCAGCCCACAGGGTCGGGGCAAGACAGATACGCAGTATTTT. It encodes CASSPQGRGKTDTQYF.

The V call is TRBV7-3, the J call TRBJ2-1; TRBD2 matches at 9 bases. Germline loops: CDR1 SGHTA, CDR2 FQGTGA. The CDR3 loop spans 15 amino acids. V gave up 2 bases and J gave up 3 bases; unmatched junction bases: 2. Here the CDR3 DNA reads TGTGCCAGCAGCTTAGGACTAGCGAACTACAATGAGCAGTTCTTC. It is translated as CASSLGLANYNEQFF.

The gene calls are TRBV5-6 and TRBJ2-7; 12 nucleotides agree with TRBD2. V shed 0 bases and J 8 bases; nucleotides not matched to a gene: 3. Looked up from germline, CDR1 is SGHDT and CDR2 is YYEEEE. This CDR3 is built from 14 residues. CDR3 region: CASSLGLAGAKQYF. CDR3 bases: TGTGCCAGCAGCTTGGGACTAGCGGGAGCGAAGCAGTACTTC.